The subject of this entry is one T cell receptor beta chain. J was trimmed by 6 bases and V by 3 bases; bases with no gene match: 2. CDR3 length equals 14 residues. The germline CDR1 and CDR2 sequences are LNHNV and YYDKDF (reference sequence). The source of the sample is a study of CD8+ T cells in alopecia areata. Study background: Patients received oral tofacitinib, 5 to 10 mg twice daily, for moderate-to-severe alopecia areata. After 6 to 18 months of tofacitinib, follow-up continued 6 months off drug.

Isolated RNA was reverse transcribed into cDNA used as the sequencing template. Generated by immunoSEQ multiplex PCR, the TCRdb table keeps only in-frame clones and is missing some. The table shows approximately 150,000 clones, with 67% occurring only once. This clonotype was obtained from a human donor with alopecia areata. This chain joins TRBV15 and TRBJ1-6; the match to TRBD1 covers 7 bases. The sequencing used CD8+ T cells sorted from blood, collected at week 0. The CDR3 spells CATSRGDSNSPLHF. CDR3 bases: TGTGCCACCAGCAGGGGGGACAGTAATTCACCCCTCCACTTT.